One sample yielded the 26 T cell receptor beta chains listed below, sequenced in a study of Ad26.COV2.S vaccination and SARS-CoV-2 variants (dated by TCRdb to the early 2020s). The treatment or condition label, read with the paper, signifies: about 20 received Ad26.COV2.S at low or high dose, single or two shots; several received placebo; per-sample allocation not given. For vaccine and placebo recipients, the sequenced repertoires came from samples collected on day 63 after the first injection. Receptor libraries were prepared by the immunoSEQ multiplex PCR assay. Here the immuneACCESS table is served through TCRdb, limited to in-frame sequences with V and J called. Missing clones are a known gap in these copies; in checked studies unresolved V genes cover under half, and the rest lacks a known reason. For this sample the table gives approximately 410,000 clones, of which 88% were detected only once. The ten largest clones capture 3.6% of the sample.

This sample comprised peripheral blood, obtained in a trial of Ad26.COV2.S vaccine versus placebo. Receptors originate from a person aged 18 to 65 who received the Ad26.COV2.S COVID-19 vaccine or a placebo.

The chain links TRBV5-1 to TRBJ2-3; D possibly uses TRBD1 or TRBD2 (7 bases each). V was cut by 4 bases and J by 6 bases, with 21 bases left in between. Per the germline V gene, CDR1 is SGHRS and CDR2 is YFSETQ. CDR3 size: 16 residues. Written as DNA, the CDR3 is TGCGCCAGCAGCCGGGGAGGGGGCCTCAATAGGGATACGCAGTATTTT. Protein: CASSRGGGLNRDTQYF.

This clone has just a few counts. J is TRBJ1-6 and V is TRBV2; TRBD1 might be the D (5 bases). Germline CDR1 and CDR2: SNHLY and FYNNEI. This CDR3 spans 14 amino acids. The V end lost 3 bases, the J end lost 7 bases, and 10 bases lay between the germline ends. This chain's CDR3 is CASSDSGRNSPLHF. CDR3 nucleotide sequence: TGTGCCAGCAGTGATTCGGGGCGGAATTCACCCCTCCACTTT. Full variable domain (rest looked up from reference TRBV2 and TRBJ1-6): EPEVTQTPSHQVTQMGQEVILRCVPISNHLYFYWYRQILGQKVEFLVSFYNNEISEKSEIFDDQFSVERPDGSNFTLKIRSTKLEDSAMYFCASSDSGRNSPLHFGNGTRLTVT.

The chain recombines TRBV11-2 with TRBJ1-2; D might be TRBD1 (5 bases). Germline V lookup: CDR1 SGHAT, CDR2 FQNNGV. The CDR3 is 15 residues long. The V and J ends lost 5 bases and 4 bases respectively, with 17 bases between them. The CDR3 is CASSPRGTVLYGYTF. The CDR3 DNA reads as TGTGCCAGCAGCCCCCGAGGGACGGTCCTCTATGGCTACACCTTC.

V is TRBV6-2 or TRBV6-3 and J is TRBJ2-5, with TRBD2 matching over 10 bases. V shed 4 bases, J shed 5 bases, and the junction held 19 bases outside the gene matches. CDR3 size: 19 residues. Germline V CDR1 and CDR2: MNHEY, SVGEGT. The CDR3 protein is CASSSRIFTQRGGRETQYF. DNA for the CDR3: TGTGCCAGCAGTTCCCGTATATTCACGCAGCGGGGGGGCCGGGAGACCCAGTACTTC.

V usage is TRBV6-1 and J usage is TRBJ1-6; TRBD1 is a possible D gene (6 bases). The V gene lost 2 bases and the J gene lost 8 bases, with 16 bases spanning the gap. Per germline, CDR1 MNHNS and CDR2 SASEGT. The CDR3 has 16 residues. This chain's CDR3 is CASSEYGGRRHSPLHF. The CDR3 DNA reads TGTGCCAGCAGTGAATATGGGGGGCGCAGGCATTCACCCCTCCACTTT.

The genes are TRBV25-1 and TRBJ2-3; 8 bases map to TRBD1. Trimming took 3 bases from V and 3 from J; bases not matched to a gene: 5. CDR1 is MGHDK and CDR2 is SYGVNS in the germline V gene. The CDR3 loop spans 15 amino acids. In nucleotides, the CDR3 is TGTGCCAGCAGTGACTCCAGGGGGCTGACAGATACGCAGTATTTT. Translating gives CASSDSRGLTDTQYF.

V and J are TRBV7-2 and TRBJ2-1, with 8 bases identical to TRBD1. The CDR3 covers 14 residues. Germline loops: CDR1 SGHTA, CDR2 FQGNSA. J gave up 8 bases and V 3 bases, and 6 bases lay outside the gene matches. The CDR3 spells CASSLLDRAHEQFF. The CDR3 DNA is TGTGCCAGCAGCTTGCTGGACAGGGCCCATGAGCAGTTCTTC.

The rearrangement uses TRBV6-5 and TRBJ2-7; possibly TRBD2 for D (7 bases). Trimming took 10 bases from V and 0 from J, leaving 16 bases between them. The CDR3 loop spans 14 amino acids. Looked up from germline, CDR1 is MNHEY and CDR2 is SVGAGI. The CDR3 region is CATRGAASSYEQYF. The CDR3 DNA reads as TGTGCCACCCGGGGGGCTGCGAGCTCCTACGAGCAGTACTTC.

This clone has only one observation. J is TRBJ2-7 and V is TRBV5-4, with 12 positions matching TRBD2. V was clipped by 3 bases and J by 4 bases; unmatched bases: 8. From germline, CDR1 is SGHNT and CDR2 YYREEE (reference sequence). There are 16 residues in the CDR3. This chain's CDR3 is CASSSQRTSGVYEQYF. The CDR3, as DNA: TGTGCCAGCAGCTCTCAGAGGACTAGCGGGGTTTACGAGCAGTACTTC.

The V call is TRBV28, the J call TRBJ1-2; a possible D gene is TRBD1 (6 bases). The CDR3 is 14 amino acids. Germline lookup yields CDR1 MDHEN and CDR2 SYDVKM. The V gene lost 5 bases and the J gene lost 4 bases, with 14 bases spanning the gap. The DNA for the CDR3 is TGTGCCAGCAGTCGGGGGGCCGGGACCTATGGCTACACCTTC. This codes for CASSRGAGTYGYTF.

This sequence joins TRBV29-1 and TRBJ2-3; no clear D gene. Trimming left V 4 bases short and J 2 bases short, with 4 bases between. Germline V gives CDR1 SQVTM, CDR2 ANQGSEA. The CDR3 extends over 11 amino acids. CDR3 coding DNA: TGCAGCGTTGGCCCCACAGATACGCAGTATTTT. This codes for CSVGPTDTQYF.

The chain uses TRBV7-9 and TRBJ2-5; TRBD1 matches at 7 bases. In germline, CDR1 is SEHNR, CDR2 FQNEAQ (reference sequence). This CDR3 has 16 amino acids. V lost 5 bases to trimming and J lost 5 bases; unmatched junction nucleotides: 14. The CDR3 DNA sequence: TGTGCCAGCAGCGCACGGACCACAGGGGCTTTGGAGACCCAGTACTTC. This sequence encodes CASSARTTGALETQYF.

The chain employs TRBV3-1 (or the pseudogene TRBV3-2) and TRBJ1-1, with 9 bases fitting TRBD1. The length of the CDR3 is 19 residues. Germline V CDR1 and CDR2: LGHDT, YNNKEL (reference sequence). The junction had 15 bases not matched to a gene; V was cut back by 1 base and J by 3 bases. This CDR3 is CASSQGPDRGGYSDTEAFF. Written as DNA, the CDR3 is TGTGCCAGCAGCCAAGGACCGGACAGGGGAGGGTATTCGGACACTGAAGCTTTCTTT.

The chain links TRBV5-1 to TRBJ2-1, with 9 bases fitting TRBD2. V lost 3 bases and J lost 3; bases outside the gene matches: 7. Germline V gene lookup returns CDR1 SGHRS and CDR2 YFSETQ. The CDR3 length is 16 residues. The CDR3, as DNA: TGCGCCAGCAGCTCCCTCCAGCGGGGGGACTACAATGAGCAGTTCTTC. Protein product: CASSSLQRGDYNEQFF.

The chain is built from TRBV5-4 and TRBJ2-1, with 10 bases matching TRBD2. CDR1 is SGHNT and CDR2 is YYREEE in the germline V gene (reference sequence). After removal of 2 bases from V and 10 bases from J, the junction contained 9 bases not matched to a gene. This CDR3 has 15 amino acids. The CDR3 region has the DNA TGTGCCAGCAGCTTAGAGCGGGGGGGCTTAAACGAGCAGTTCTTC. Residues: CASSLERGGLNEQFF.

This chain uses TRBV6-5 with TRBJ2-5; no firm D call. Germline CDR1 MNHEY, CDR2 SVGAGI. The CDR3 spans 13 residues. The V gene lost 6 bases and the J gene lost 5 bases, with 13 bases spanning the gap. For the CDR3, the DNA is TGTGCCAGCAGCCACATAGCCAGTGAGACCCAGTACTTC. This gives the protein CASSHIASETQYF.

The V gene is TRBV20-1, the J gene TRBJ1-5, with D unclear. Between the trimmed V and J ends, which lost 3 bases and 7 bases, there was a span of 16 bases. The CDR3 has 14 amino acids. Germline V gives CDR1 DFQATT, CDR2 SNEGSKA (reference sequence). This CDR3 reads CSASWGENGQPQHF. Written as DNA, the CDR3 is TGCAGTGCTAGTTGGGGAGAGAATGGACAGCCCCAGCATTTT.

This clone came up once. CDR3: CASRDRGTSDTQYF. The CDR3 coding sequence is TGTGCCAGTCGGGACAGGGGGACTTCAGATACGCAGTATTTT. The chain employs TRBV19 and TRBJ2-3; 11 nucleotides align to TRBD1. V gave up 8 bases and J gave up 4 bases; unmatched junction bases: 5. The CDR3 runs 14 residues. Germline V gene sequence: CDR1 LNHDA, CDR2 SQIVND (reference sequence).

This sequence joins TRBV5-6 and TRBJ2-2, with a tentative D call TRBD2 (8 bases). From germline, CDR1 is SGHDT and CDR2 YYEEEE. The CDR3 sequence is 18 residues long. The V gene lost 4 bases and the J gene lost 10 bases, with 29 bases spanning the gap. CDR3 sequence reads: CASSPGGGGLVGQEELFF. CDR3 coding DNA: TGTGCCAGCAGCCCAGGGGGTGGGGGACTAGTCGGCCAAGAGGAGCTGTTTTTT.

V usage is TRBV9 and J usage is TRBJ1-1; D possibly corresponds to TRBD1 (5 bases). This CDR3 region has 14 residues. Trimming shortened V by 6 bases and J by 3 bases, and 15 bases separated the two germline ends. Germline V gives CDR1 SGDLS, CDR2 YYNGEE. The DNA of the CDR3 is TGTGCCAGCAACCCCGGGGGACGAGACACTGAAGCTTTCTTT. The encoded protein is CASNPGGRDTEAFF.

CDR3 nucleotide sequence: TGTGCCAGCAGTTTATCGGGCGTTACAGAGCAGTTCTTC. This gives the protein CASSLSGVTEQFF. V and J are TRBV27 and TRBJ2-1; D not resolved. Trimming left V 0 bases short and J 10 bases short, with 10 bases between. The germline CDR1 and CDR2 sequences are MNHEY and SMNVEV (reference sequence). The CDR3 is made up of 13 amino acids.

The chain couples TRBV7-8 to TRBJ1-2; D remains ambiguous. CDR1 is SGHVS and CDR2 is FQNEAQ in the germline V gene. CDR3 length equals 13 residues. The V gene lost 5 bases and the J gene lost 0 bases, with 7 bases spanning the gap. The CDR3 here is CASSTGTNYGYTF. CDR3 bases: TGTGCCAGCAGCACCGGGACTAACTATGGCTACACCTTC.

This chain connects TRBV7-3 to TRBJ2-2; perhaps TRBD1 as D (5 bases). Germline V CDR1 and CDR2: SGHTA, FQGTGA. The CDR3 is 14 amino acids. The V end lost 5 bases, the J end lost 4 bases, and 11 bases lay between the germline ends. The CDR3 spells CASSATGSTGELFF. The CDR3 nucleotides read TGTGCCAGCAGCGCCACAGGTTCCACCGGGGAGCTGTTTTTT.

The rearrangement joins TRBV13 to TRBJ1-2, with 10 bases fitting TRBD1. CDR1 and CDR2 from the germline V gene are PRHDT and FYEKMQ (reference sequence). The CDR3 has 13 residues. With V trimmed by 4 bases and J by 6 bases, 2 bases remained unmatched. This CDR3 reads CASSWTGGNGYTF. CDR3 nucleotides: TGTGCCAGCAGCTGGACAGGGGGTAATGGCTACACCTTC.

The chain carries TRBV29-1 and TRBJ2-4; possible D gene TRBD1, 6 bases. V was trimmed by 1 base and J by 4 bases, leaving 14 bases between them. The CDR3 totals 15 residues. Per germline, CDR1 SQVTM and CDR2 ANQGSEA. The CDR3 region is CSVEVTRQAKNIQYF. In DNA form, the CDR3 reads TGCAGCGTTGAAGTAACTAGACAGGCGAAAAACATTCAGTACTTC.

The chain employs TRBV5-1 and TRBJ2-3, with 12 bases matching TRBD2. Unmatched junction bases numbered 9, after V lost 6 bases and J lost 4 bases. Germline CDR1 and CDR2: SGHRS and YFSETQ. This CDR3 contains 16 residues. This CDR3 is CASNILAGGPSDTQYF. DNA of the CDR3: TGCGCCAGCAACATTCTAGCGGGGGGGCCTTCAGATACGCAGTATTTT.